A single T cell receptor (beta chain) is shown here with its context. Its antigen is unknown. The PCR used 60 Vbeta and 13 Jbeta primers. Method: immunoSEQ multiplex PCR; TCRdb's copy keeps in-frame clones and lacks some. Of over 150,000 clones listed, 80% were seen once; the top ten hold over 10%. This sample was taken from a study of cytomegalovirus exposure and HLA in healthy donors. Study results and caveats: One cluster of highly shared sequence variants probably arose as a sequencing artifact.

V was pared by 3 bases and J by 2 bases, with 15 bases between. Germline V lookup: CDR1 MNHNS, CDR2 SASEGT. The CDR3 sequence is 16 residues long. The source material was PBMCs. The receptor comes from a man aged 25 to 45 in good health and CMV-seropositive. The rearrangement links TRBV6-1 to TRBJ2-3; weak D call: TRBD1 (6 bases). CDR3: CASSERRQESTDTQYF. In nucleotides, the CDR3 is TGTGCCAGCAGTGAGCGTCGACAGGAATCCACAGATACGCAGTATTTT.